This T cell receptor (beta chain) was observed in a study of OX40 agonist ivuxolimab in advanced cancers. Trimming took off 5 bases at V and 0 bases at J, with 11 bases between the two ends. The CDR3 has 15 amino acids. Per germline, CDR1 SGHTA and CDR2 FQGNSA. This clone was seen only once. The method was immunoSEQ multiplex PCR; TCRdb's version includes in-frame clones alone and lacks a portion of them. The sample shows roughly 43,000 clones, 88% of them seen only once. This specimen consisted of CD4+ or CD8+ T cells sorted from blood, obtained in a trial of the OX40 agonist ivuxolimab. The chain links TRBV7-2 to TRBJ2-1; D may be TRBD2 (7 bases). The sequence was collected from an adult with an advanced solid tumor such as melanoma, head and neck, liver or kidney cancer. CDR3 amino acids: CASSPGGGSYNEQFF. The DNA for the CDR3 is TGTGCCAGCAGCCCGGGGGGCGGCTCCTACAATGAGCAGTTCTTC.